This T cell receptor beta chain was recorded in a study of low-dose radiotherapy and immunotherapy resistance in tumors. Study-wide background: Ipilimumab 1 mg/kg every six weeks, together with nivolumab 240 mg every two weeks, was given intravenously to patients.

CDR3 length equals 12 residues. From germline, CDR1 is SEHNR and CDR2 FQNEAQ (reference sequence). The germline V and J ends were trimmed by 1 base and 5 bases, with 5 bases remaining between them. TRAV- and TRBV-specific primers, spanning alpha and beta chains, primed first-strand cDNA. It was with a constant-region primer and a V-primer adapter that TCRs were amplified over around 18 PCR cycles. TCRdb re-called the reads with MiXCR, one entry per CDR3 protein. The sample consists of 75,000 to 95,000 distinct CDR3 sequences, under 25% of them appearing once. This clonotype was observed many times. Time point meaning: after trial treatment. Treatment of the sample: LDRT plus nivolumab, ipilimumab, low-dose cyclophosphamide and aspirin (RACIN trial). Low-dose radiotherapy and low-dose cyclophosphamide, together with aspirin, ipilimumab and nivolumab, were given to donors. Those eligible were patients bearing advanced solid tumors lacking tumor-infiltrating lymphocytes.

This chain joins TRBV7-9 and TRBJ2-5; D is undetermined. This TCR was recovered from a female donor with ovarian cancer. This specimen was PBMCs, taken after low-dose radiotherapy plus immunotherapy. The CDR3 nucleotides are TGTGCCAGCAGCTTAGGAAGGGAGACCCAGTACTTC. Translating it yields CASSLGRETQYF.